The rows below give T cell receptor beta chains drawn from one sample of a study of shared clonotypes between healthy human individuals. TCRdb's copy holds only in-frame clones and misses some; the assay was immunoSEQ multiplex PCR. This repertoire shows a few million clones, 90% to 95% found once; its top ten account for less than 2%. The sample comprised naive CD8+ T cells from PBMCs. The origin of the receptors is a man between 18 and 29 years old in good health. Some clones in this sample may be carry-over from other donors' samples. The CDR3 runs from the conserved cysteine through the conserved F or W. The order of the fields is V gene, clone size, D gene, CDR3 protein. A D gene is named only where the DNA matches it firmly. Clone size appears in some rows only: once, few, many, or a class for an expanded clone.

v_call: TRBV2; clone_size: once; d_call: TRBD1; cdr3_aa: CASSYNRGYPYEQYF
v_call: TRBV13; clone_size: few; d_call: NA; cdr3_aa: CASSLGGGANVLTF
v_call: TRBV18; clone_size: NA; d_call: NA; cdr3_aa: CASSPDRWVGNQPQHF
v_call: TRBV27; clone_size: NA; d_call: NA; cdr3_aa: CASSGPRYTEAFF
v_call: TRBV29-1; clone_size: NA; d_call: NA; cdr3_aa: CSALPGQDYEQYF
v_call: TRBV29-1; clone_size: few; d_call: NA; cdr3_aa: CSDTAPAFF
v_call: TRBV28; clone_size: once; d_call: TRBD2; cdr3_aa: CASSSLAARDGEYNEQFF
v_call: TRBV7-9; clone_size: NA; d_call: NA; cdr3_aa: CASSLSSGDEQYF
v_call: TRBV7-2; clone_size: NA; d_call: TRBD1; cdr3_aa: CASSLGGTGDGYTF
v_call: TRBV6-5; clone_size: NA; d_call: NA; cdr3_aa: CASSYSIQQNYGYTF
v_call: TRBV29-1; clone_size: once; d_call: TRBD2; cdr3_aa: CSVESDIAGGLPGELFF
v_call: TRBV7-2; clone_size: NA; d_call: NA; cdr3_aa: CASSLERSTGNTIYF
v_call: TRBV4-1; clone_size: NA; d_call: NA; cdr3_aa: CASSPGTALYGYTF
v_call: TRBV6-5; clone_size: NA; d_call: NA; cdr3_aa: CASSSGAEAFF